Shown below are 15 T cell receptor beta chains from a single sample sequenced in a study of identical twins. TCRdb redid the calling of the 5' RACE reads with MiXCR, one entry per CDR3 protein. The sample includes roughly 260,000 distinct CDR3 sequences, around 15% of them seen just once. Material for sequencing was memory (CD45RO+) T cells sorted from blood. The receptors shown here come from a woman aged 18-29 years in good health.

This clonotype was seen repeatedly, ten times or more. This sequence joins TRBV5-1 and TRBJ2-5, with a possible D match to TRBD2 (5 bases). Germline assignment: CDR1 SGHRS and CDR2 YFSETQ. With 0 bases removed from V and 5 bases from J, the gap between germline ends came to 8 bases. This CDR3 is 13 amino acids long. The CDR3 region is CASSLGSAETQYF. CDR3 DNA sequence: TGCGCCAGCAGCTTGGGTAGCGCGGAGACCCAGTACTTC.

The chain employs TRBV15 and TRBJ1-5; a weak D match, TRBD1 (6 bases). Germline V gene data show CDR1 as LNHNV and CDR2 as YYDKDF (reference sequence). CDR3 size: 14 residues. The CDR3 here is CATGGAGLDQPQHF. The CDR3 nucleotides read TGTGCGACTGGGGGGGCAGGGTTAGATCAGCCCCAGCATTTT.

This clonotype turned up a few times. This chain connects TRBV5-6 to TRBJ1-2; D unresolved. Germline V CDR1 and CDR2: SGHDT, YYEEEE. This CDR3 is 14 amino acids long. V lost 0 bases to trimming and J lost 0 bases, with 6 bases between them. In DNA form, the CDR3 reads TGTGCCAGCAGCTTGGGCGGTTCTAACTATGGCTACACCTTC. This encodes CASSLGGSNYGYTF.

The V call is TRBV12-3 or TRBV12-4, the J call TRBJ1-5; no clear D. Trimming pared 3 bases from V and 8 bases from J, leaving 20 bases between. CDR3 length: 16 amino acids. CDR3 sequence (DNA): TGTGCCAGCAGTTTGGGAACCCACCTCCCGAGGGAGCCCCAGCATTTT. This encodes CASSLGTHLPREPQHF.

This clonotype has just a few counts. The chain carries TRBV7-2 and TRBJ2-5, with TRBD2 matching over 7 bases. This CDR3 has 14 residues. CDR1 is SGHTA, CDR2 FQGNSA, per germline. Unmatched junction bases numbered 4, after V lost 5 bases and J lost 1 base. The CDR3 sequence is CASSRLAAQETQYF. The CDR3 nucleotides read TGTGCCAGCAGCCGGCTAGCGGCCCAAGAGACCCAGTACTTC.

This clonotype was seen ten or more times. This chain links TRBV12-3 or TRBV12-4 with TRBJ2-1; the D call may be TRBD1 or TRBD2 (5 bases each). The CDR3 covers 16 residues. Trimming removed 1 base from V and 4 bases from J, with 14 bases in between. The DNA of the CDR3 is TGTGCCAGCAGTTTAGGTGAGGGGATCAAGTACAATGAGCAGTTCTTC. This codes for CASSLGEGIKYNEQFF.

In this sample, this clonotype turned up many times. The rearrangement uses TRBV5-1 and TRBJ2-3; TRBD1 matches 7 bases. Germline CDR1 reads SGHRS; CDR2 reads YFSETQ. With 6 bases clipped from V and 2 bases from J, the junction kept 9 bases outside the gene matches. The CDR3 length is 15 residues. Here the CDR3 DNA reads TGCGCCAGCACCCATATGACAGGGAACACAGATACGCAGTATTTT. This encodes CASTHMTGNTDTQYF.

The V and J genes are TRBV6-2 or TRBV6-3 and TRBJ2-1, with 7 nucleotides matching TRBD2. This CDR3 comprises 14 residues. J gave up 7 bases and V 6 bases, and 9 bases lay outside the gene matches. Germline CDR1 reads MNHEY; CDR2 reads SVGEGT. This CDR3 reads CASRWTRNRNEQFF. For the CDR3, the DNA is TGTGCCAGCAGATGGACTAGAAACCGGAATGAGCAGTTCTTC.

The rearrangement links TRBV9 to TRBJ2-3; TRBD1 or TRBD2 may be the D gene (7 bases each). The CDR3 covers 15 residues. Trimming shortened V by 4 bases and J by 3 bases, and 15 bases separated the two germline ends. Germline assignment: CDR1 SGDLS and CDR2 YYNGEE. The CDR3 DNA sequence: TGTGCCAGCAGCTCCAGACAGGGAGGGACAGATACGCAGTATTTT. Its translation: CASSSRQGGTDTQYF.

This clonotype was seen only a few times. The chain employs TRBV29-1 and TRBJ1-2; tentatively, D is TRBD1 (6 bases). V lost 8 bases and J lost 3, with 10 bases in between. Per the germline V gene, CDR1 is SQVTM and CDR2 is ANQGSEA. This CDR3 region has 11 residues. CDR3 in DNA: TGCAGCTTATGGGGGCACTATGGCTACACCTTC. It encodes CSLWGHYGYTF.

The sample holds a few counts of this clonotype. The chain recombines TRBV4-1 with TRBJ2-2; 11 nucleotides line up with TRBD2. This CDR3 has 18 residues. Trimming cost V 0 bases and J 0 bases; bases outside gene matches: 3. The germline gives CDR1 MGHRA, CDR2 YSYEKL. This CDR3 reads CASSQELAGGTNTGELFF. The CDR3 coding sequence is TGCGCCAGCAGCCAAGAGTTAGCGGGAGGGACGAACACCGGGGAGCTGTTTTTT.

This clonotype has just a few counts. J is TRBJ2-6 and V is TRBV5-1; tentatively, D is TRBD1 (5 bases). Trimming removed 0 bases at V and 4 bases at J, with 11 bases between. This CDR3 has 16 amino acids. The V gene's germline CDR1 is SGHRS and CDR2 YFSETQ. The CDR3: CASSLDMGPGANVLTF. The CDR3 nucleotides are TGCGCCAGCAGCTTGGATATGGGGCCCGGGGCCAACGTCCTGACTTTC.

This clonotype was seen at least ten times. The rearrangement joins TRBV7-2 to TRBJ2-5; the match to TRBD2 covers 11 bases. This CDR3 is built from 15 residues. Germline assignment: CDR1 SGHTA and CDR2 FQGNSA. J gave up 7 bases and V 5 bases, and 9 bases lay outside the gene matches. The CDR3 spells CASSLSLAGEGTQYF. The CDR3 DNA reads TGTGCCAGCAGCCTTTCACTAGCGGGAGAGGGGACCCAGTACTTC.

This clonotype was recorded a few times. This CDR3 reads CASSLGTGFGYTF. In DNA, the CDR3 is TGCGCCAGCAGCTTGGGTACAGGGTTTGGCTACACCTTC. This chain links TRBV5-1 with TRBJ1-2; D possibly corresponds to TRBD1 (6 bases). This CDR3 is built from 13 residues. The germline gives CDR1 SGHRS, CDR2 YFSETQ. The V and J ends lost 0 bases and 7 bases respectively, with 10 bases between them.

V is TRBV20-1 and J is TRBJ2-3; 8 positions match TRBD1. Looked up from germline, CDR1 is DFQATT and CDR2 is SNEGSKA (reference sequence). The CDR3 has 14 amino acids. V shed 3 bases, J shed 4 bases, and the junction held 6 bases outside the gene matches. The CDR3 is CSARGTGVSDTQYF. Written as DNA, the CDR3 is TGCAGTGCTAGGGGGACAGGAGTGTCAGATACGCAGTATTTT.